This T cell receptor (beta chain) was captured in a study of shared clonotypes between healthy human individuals. General study results and limits: Of the naive CD4 clonotypes, about 5% were shared across a few donors.

Germline CDR1 reads SEHNR; CDR2 reads FQNEAQ (reference sequence). The CDR3 runs 15 residues. V lost 1 base, J lost 0 bases, and 10 bases lay in between. CD45RO-negative, CCR7-positively selected cells formed the naive CD8 fraction, excluding terminally differentiated effector memory CD45RA+ cells. The donor population consisted of healthy HIV-negative adults with no recent acute infections or vaccinations. The assay was immunoSEQ multiplex PCR, and TCRdb's table has in-frame clones only and misses some. The sample holds around 2.1 million clones, approximately 94% seen once. A note on this clone: Its antigen is not identified. The sample carries other DNA sequences with the same CDR3.

The rearrangement links TRBV7-9 to TRBJ2-7; tentatively, D is TRBD1 or TRBD2 (5 bases each). Sequencing was carried out using naive CD8+ T cells from PBMCs. The sequence was collected from a man between 18 and 29 years old in good health. Some clones in this sample may be carry-over from other donors' samples. CDR3 region: CASSLGGTGSYEQYF. The CDR3 DNA reads TGTGCCAGCAGCTTAGGGGGGACGGGCTCCTACGAGCAGTACTTC.